The next 32 T cell receptor beta chains were all read from a single sample in a study of blood T cell repertoires in COVID-19. TCRdb keeps only in-frame clones here, not all; method: immunoSEQ multiplex PCR. The sample includes under 250,000 clones, approximately 85% of them seen just once. Specimen: peripheral blood. The origin of the receptors is a woman in her 70s with COVID-19, enrolled during active disease.

This rearrangement joins TRBV6-5 to TRBJ2-7; TRBD2 might be the D (6 bases). The V end lost 4 bases, the J end lost 3 bases, and 16 bases lay between the germline ends. The germline V gene encodes CDR1 MNHEY and CDR2 SVGAGI. The CDR3 consists of 15 residues. The CDR3, as DNA: TGTGCCAGCAGTTTAACCGGGACTCTTATCTACGAGCAGTACTTC. Protein sequence: CASSLTGTLIYEQYF.

The chain has TRBV7-2 and TRBJ2-7; TRBD2 aligns across 8 bases. This CDR3 has 15 residues. Germline V CDR1 and CDR2: SGHTA, FQGNSA. V dropped 1 base and J dropped 3; count of bases not matched to a gene: 5. CDR3 DNA: TGTGCCAGCAGCTTAGTGGTAGCGGGGAGCTACGAGCAGTACTTC. It specifies CASSLVVAGSYEQYF.

This chain links TRBV5-4 with TRBJ2-1; 7 bases are shared with TRBD2. With V trimmed by 0 bases and J by 5 bases, 11 bases remained unmatched. CDR1 is SGHNT and CDR2 is YYREEE in the germline V gene (reference sequence). The CDR3 is 17 amino acids. The CDR3: CASSLVGGRATHNEQFF. The CDR3, as DNA: TGTGCCAGCAGCTTGGTGGGCGGGAGAGCCACCCACAATGAGCAGTTCTTC.

The genes are TRBV5-8 and TRBJ1-2; 8 bases fit TRBD1. After removal of 2 bases from V and 6 bases from J, the junction contained 9 bases not matched to a gene. This CDR3 is built from 15 residues. Germline V gene lookup returns CDR1 SGHTS and CDR2 YDEGEE. The CDR3, as DNA: TGTGCCAGCAGCTTAAATGGACAGGGTTCAAATGGCTACACCTTC. Amino acid sequence: CASSLNGQGSNGYTF.

This clone occurred a few times. This chain uses TRBV28 with TRBJ1-1, with D tentatively TRBD1 (5 bases). This CDR3 is built from 17 residues. Germline V CDR1 and CDR2: MDHEN, SYDVKM. The germline V and J ends were trimmed by 6 bases and 5 bases, with 25 bases remaining between them. The CDR3 reads CASSPPGTARGGTEAFF. The DNA of the CDR3 is TGTGCCAGCAGCCCCCCCGGGACGGCCCGGGGGGGAACTGAAGCTTTCTTT.

In this sample, this clone turned up once. The chain combines TRBV3-1 (or the pseudogene TRBV3-2) with TRBJ2-7; 9 positions match TRBD1. Germline V CDR1 and CDR2: LGHDT, YNNKEL (reference sequence). J lost 6 bases, V lost 3 bases, and 3 bases had no gene match. The CDR3 sequence is 13 residues long. CDR3 DNA sequence: TGTGCCAGCAGCCAGGGACAGGGCCCCGAGCAGTACTTC. Translating gives CASSQGQGPEQYF.

The rearrangement uses TRBV27 and TRBJ2-5; 7 positions match TRBD1. This CDR3 is 14 amino acids long. CDR1 MNHEY and CDR2 SMNVEV come from the germline V gene (reference sequence). J was trimmed by 5 bases and V by 5 bases; bases with no gene match: 8. The CDR3, as DNA: TGTGCCAGCAGTCGACAGGGTTTGGAGGAGACCCAGTACTTC. Encoded protein: CASSRQGLEETQYF.

This clone was counted between two and nine times. The chain carries TRBV6-4 and TRBJ2-3; 10 bases are a match to TRBD2. Germline-derived CDR1 and CDR2 are MRHNA and SNTAGT. V lost 4 bases and J lost 4; bases outside the gene matches: 5. The CDR3 sequence is 15 residues long. CDR3 sequence: CASSASSGGSDTQYF. The CDR3 DNA sequence: TGTGCCAGCAGTGCGTCTAGCGGGGGTTCAGATACGCAGTATTTT.

This chain joins TRBV29-1 and TRBJ1-2, with TRBD1 identical over 7 bases. The germline V gene encodes CDR1 SQVTM and CDR2 ANQGSEA. V dropped 5 bases and J dropped 5; count of bases not matched to a gene: 20. The CDR3 length is 17 residues. CDR3 in DNA: TGCAGCGTTTCCCTGGAGGGGACAGAGTCAATCGAGTATGGCTACACCTTC. This sequence encodes CSVSLEGTESIEYGYTF.

J is TRBJ1-5 and V is TRBV7-2; tentatively, D is TRBD1 (6 bases). Germline V gene sequence: CDR1 SGHTA, CDR2 FQGNSA. With 4 bases removed from V and 9 bases from J, the gap between germline ends came to 19 bases. The CDR3 consists of 15 residues. This CDR3 reads CASSSTPGAMGPQHF. The CDR3 DNA sequence: TGTGCCAGCAGCTCGACCCCAGGGGCGATGGGGCCCCAGCATTTT.

This clone was recorded once. The chain links TRBV3-1 (or the pseudogene TRBV3-2) to TRBJ2-1; 7 bases line up with TRBD2. From germline, CDR1 is LGHDT and CDR2 YNNKEL (reference sequence). CDR3 length: 14 residues. J was trimmed by 2 bases and V by 7 bases; bases with no gene match: 5. The CDR3 DNA reads TGTGCCAGCAAGCGGGACCCAGCCTACAATGAGCAGTTCTTC. This translates into CASKRDPAYNEQFF.

This clone was detected once. The chain uses TRBV6-5 and TRBJ1-5; no definite D call. Trimming cost V 2 bases and J 0 bases, with 8 bases left between them. Germline V gene sequence: CDR1 MNHEY, CDR2 SVGAGI. The CDR3 has 15 amino acids. CDR3 sequence (DNA): TGTGCCAGCAGTTACGGGCGTTATAGCAATCAGCCCCAGCATTTT. It yields the protein CASSYGRYSNQPQHF.

The count of this clone is one. The chain joins TRBV11-3 to TRBJ2-7, with 10 nucleotides matching TRBD1. The CDR3 extends over 14 amino acids. Germline CDR1 is SGHNT and CDR2 is YENEEA. V was pared by 5 bases and J by 3 bases, with 4 bases of the junction left unmatched. The DNA for the CDR3 is TGTGCCAGCAGCAACGGACAGGGGGGCTACGAGCAGTACTTC. This gives the protein CASSNGQGGYEQYF.

This clone was detected a few times. This chain links TRBV2 with TRBJ2-3, with no clear D. The V gene lost 6 bases and the J gene lost 0 bases, with 4 bases spanning the gap. CDR3 size: 12 residues. From germline, CDR1 is SNHLY and CDR2 FYNNEI. Here the CDR3 DNA reads TGTGCCAGCAGGACTAGCACAGATACGCAGTATTTT. Translating gives CASRTSTDTQYF.

V is TRBV12-3 or TRBV12-4 and J is TRBJ1-4, with 8 bases aligning to TRBD1. The ends lost 6 bases at V and 6 bases at J; junction bases unmatched: 3. CDR3 size: 13 residues. The DNA for the CDR3 is TGTGCCAGCAGGGACAGGGTAGATGAAAAACTGTTTTTT. Encoded protein: CASRDRVDEKLFF.

This clone was seen once. The chain joins TRBV19 to TRBJ1-5; D call uncertain. Trimming cost V 7 bases and J 9 bases, with 22 bases left between them. This CDR3 spans 15 amino acids. Per the germline V gene, CDR1 is LNHDA and CDR2 is SQIVND (reference sequence). CDR3 residues: CASTMGRGSQGPQHF. CDR3 coding DNA: TGTGCCAGTACCATGGGGAGAGGGTCGCAAGGGCCCCAGCATTTT.

The rearrangement joins TRBV5-6 to TRBJ2-5; D possibly corresponds to TRBD1 (6 bases). The V end was cut by 6 bases, the J end by 5 bases, with 17 bases between. Per the germline V gene, CDR1 is SGHDT and CDR2 is YYEEEE. This CDR3 has 14 amino acids. The CDR3 is CASKEQGFRETQYF. Written as DNA, the CDR3 is TGTGCCAGCAAGGAGCAGGGGTTTAGGGAGACCCAGTACTTC.

This chain links TRBV4-3 with TRBJ2-7; 13 bases match TRBD2. The CDR3 consists of 15 residues. Germline assignment: CDR1 LGHNA and CDR2 YSLEER. V lost 2 bases, J lost 4 bases, and 2 bases stayed unmatched. Here the CDR3 DNA reads TGCGCCAGCAGCCAAACTAGCGGGGGGGTATACGAGCAGTACTTC. The encoded protein is CASSQTSGGVYEQYF.

This clone was picked up one time. The chain carries TRBV19 and TRBJ2-3; 12 nucleotides agree with TRBD2. This CDR3 is built from 18 residues. Germline CDR1 reads LNHDA; CDR2 reads SQIVND (reference sequence). Trimming at V came to 2 bases and at J to 1 base, leaving 7 bases not matched to a gene. CDR3 bases: TGTGCCAGTAGTATAAGGCTAGCGGGGGGGCGAGGCACAGATACGCAGTATTTT. Amino acid sequence: CASSIRLAGGRGTDTQYF.

The chain uses TRBV6-5 and TRBJ1-2; 10 bases line up with TRBD1. The CDR3 consists of 15 residues. Germline V lookup: CDR1 MNHEY, CDR2 SVGAGI. Trimming at V came to 5 bases and at J to 8 bases, leaving 11 bases not matched to a gene. DNA for the CDR3: TGTGCCAGCAGTAACCCGGGACAGGGGTCTTGGGGCTACACCTTC. Protein product: CASSNPGQGSWGYTF.

V and J are TRBV3-1 (or the pseudogene TRBV3-2) and TRBJ1-4; tentatively, D is TRBD1 (5 bases). V dropped 4 bases and J dropped 0 bases, with 9 bases sitting between them. CDR1 and CDR2 from the germline V gene are LGHDT and YNNKEL (reference sequence). CDR3 length: 15 residues. The CDR3: CASSRKGATNEKLFF. The CDR3 DNA reads as TGTGCCAGCAGCCGCAAAGGGGCAACTAATGAAAAACTGTTTTTT.

The rearrangement links TRBV6-5 to TRBJ2-2; 10 bases fit TRBD2. This CDR3 has 16 amino acids. V lost 2 bases, J lost 4 bases, and 4 bases stayed unmatched. The germline V gene encodes CDR1 MNHEY and CDR2 SVGAGI. As DNA, the CDR3 is TGTGCCAGCAGTTACGGGAGCGGGAGGGTCACCGGGGAGCTGTTTTTT. Its translation: CASSYGSGRVTGELFF.

V usage is TRBV14 and J usage is TRBJ2-5; no clear D. CDR3 length equals 15 residues. Germline lookup yields CDR1 SGHDN and CDR2 FVKESK. V lost 0 bases and J lost 4, with 12 bases in between. CDR3: CASSQDARHGETQYF. DNA of the CDR3: TGTGCCAGCAGCCAAGATGCGAGACACGGAGAGACCCAGTACTTC.

This chain connects TRBV2 to TRBJ1-6, with D possibly matching TRBD1 (5 bases). V lost 4 bases and J 14 bases, leaving 18 bases between the germline ends. The CDR3 has 14 residues. Germline V gene lookup returns CDR1 SNHLY and CDR2 FYNNEI. CDR3: CASSGEAREKTLHF. The CDR3 region has the DNA TGTGCCAGCAGTGGGGAGGCCAGGGAGAAGACCCTCCACTTT.

The rearrangement uses TRBV19 and TRBJ1-5; D remains ambiguous. The germline gives CDR1 LNHDA, CDR2 SQIVND (reference sequence). The CDR3 extends over 17 amino acids. V gave up 5 bases and J gave up 0 bases, with 17 bases separating them. The CDR3 here is CASSSQVGGNSNQPQHF. CDR3 nucleotides: TGTGCCAGTAGTTCGCAGGTCGGTGGAAATAGCAATCAGCCCCAGCATTTT.

The rearrangement uses TRBV11-2 and TRBJ2-1; D perhaps matches TRBD2 (6 bases). Germline assignment: CDR1 SGHAT and CDR2 FQNNGV. The CDR3 is 14 residues long. V lost 1 base, J lost 4 bases, and 8 bases lay in between. The CDR3 DNA is TGTGCCAGCAGCTTAGGACTAGAATACAATGAGCAGTTCTTC. Translation: CASSLGLEYNEQFF.

V is TRBV6-5 and J is TRBJ1-1; tentative D call: TRBD1 (5 bases). V was trimmed by 5 bases and J by 3 bases, leaving 16 bases between them. The length of the CDR3 is 15 residues. Germline CDR1 reads MNHEY; CDR2 reads SVGAGI. DNA for the CDR3: TGTGCCAGCAGTACCATCCGGGGAGGGGACACTGAAGCTTTCTTT. As protein: CASSTIRGGDTEAFF.

The chain has TRBV5-5 and TRBJ1-5, with 9 bases fitting TRBD1. The V segment lost 4 bases and the J segment 6 bases; nucleotides outside the gene matches: 11. The CDR3 loop spans 16 amino acids. Germline values: CDR1 SGHKS, CDR2 YYEKEE (reference sequence). The CDR3 protein is CASSPRTGAGSQPQHF. The CDR3 DNA follows: TGTGCCAGCAGCCCTAGGACAGGGGCAGGCTCTCAGCCCCAGCATTTT.

The chain combines TRBV9 with TRBJ2-1; 9 nucleotides match TRBD1. V shed 4 bases and J 4 bases; nucleotides not matched to a gene: 6. The CDR3 loop spans 15 amino acids. Germline V CDR1 and CDR2: SGDLS, YYNGEE. DNA of the CDR3: TGTGCCAGCAGCCCCCGACAGGGGGTTTACAATGAGCAGTTCTTC. Translated, it gives CASSPRQGVYNEQFF.

The genes are TRBV15 and TRBJ1-3; the D is unclear. The CDR3 spans 16 residues. CDR1 is LNHNV and CDR2 is YYDKDF in the germline V gene (reference sequence). The ends were cut back, 4 bases at V and 0 bases at J, with 13 bases in the middle. The CDR3 region has the DNA TGTGCCACCAGCAAACCGGGAACCTACTCTGGAAACACCATATATTTT. It specifies CATSKPGTYSGNTIYF.

The genes are TRBV11-2 and TRBJ1-4, with TRBD1 as a possible D gene (6 bases). The length of the CDR3 is 15 residues. Germline CDR1 SGHAT, CDR2 FQNNGV. V shed 0 bases and J shed 13 bases, with 18 bases lying between them. The CDR3 nucleotides are TGTGCCAGCAGCTTAGAAGTACAGGGTGGTTTTGCACTGTTTTTT. Protein sequence: CASSLEVQGGFALFF.

The DNA of the CDR3 is TGTGCCACCAGCCCCTCGGGACAGGGCGTCCATAGGCAGTACTTC. Protein product: CATSPSGQGVHRQYF. The chain couples TRBV15 to TRBJ2-7; 9 bases are shared with TRBD1. This CDR3 contains 15 residues. CDR1 is LNHNV, CDR2 YYDKDF, per germline (reference sequence). V dropped 5 bases and J dropped 9; count of bases not matched to a gene: 14. The full variable domain, rest sourced from reference TRBV15 and TRBJ2-7, is DAMVIQNPRYQVTQFGKPVTLSCSQTLNHNVMYWYQQKSSQAPKLLFHYYDKDFNNEADTPDNFQSRRPNTSFCFLDIRSPGLGDTAMYLCATSPSGQGVHRQYFGPGTRLTVT.